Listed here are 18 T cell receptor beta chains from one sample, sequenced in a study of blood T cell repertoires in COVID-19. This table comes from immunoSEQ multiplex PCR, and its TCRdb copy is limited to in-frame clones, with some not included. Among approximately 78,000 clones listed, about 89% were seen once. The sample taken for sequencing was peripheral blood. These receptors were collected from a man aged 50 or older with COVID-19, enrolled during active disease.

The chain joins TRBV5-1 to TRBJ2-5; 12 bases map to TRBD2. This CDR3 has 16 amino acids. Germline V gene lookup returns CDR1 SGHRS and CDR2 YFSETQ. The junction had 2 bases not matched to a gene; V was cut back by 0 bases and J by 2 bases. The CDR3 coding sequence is TGCGCCAGCAGCTTGGAGACTAGCGGGGGACAAGAGACCCAGTACTTC. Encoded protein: CASSLETSGGQETQYF.

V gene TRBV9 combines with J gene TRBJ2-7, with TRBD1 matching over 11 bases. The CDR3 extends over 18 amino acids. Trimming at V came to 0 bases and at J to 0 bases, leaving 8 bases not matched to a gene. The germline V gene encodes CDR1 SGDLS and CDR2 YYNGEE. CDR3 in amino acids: CASSVGPGQGATSYEQYF. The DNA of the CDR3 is TGTGCCAGCAGCGTAGGTCCCGGACAGGGGGCGACCTCCTACGAGCAGTACTTC.

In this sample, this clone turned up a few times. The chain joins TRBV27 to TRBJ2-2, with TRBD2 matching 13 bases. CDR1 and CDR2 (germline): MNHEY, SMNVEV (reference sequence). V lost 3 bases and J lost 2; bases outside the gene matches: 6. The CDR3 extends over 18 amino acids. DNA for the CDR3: TGTGCCAGCAGTTTCCGGGGACTAGCGGGAATTAACACCGGGGAGCTGTTTTTT. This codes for CASSFRGLAGINTGELFF.

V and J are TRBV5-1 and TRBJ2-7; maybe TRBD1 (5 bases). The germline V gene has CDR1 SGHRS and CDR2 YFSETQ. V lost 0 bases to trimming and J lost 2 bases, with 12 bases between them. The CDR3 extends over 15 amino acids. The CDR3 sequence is CASSLGGDGAYEQYF. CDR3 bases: TGCGCCAGCAGCTTGGGGGGCGACGGAGCCTACGAGCAGTACTTC.

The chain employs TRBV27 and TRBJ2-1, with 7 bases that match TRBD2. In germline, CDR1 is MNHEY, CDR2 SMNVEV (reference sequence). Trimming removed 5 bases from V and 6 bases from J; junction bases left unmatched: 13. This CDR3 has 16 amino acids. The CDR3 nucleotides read TGTGCCAGCAGTCCCGAGGGTTCGCGGGAGCTCAATGAGCAGTTCTTC. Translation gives CASSPEGSRELNEQFF.

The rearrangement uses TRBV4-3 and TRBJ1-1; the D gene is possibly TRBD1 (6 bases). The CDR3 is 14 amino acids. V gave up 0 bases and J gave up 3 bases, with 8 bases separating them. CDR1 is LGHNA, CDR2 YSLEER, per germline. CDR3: CASSQEGGYTEAFF. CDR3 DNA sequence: TGCGCCAGCAGCCAAGAAGGGGGTTACACTGAAGCTTTCTTT.

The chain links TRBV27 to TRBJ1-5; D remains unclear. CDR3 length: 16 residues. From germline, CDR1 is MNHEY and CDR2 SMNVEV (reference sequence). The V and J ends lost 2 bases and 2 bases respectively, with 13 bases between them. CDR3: CASSLVAGDGNQPQHF. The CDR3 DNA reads TGTGCCAGCAGTTTAGTTGCCGGAGACGGCAATCAGCCCCAGCATTTT.

CDR3 sequence reads: CAWSQDLTSGNTIYF. Here the CDR3 DNA reads TGTGCCTGGAGCCAAGACTTGACTTCTGGAAACACCATATATTTT. This chain joins TRBV30 and TRBJ1-3; D unclear. This CDR3 comprises 15 residues. V was cut by 3 bases and J by 1 base, with 13 bases left in between. The germline V gene encodes CDR1 GTSNPN and CDR2 SVGIG (reference sequence).

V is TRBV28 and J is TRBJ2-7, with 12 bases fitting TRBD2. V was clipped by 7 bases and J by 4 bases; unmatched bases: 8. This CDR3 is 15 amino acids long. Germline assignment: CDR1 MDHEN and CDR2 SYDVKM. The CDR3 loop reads CASIQGLAGSYEQYF. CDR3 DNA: TGTGCCAGCATCCAAGGACTAGCGGGATCTTACGAGCAGTACTTC.

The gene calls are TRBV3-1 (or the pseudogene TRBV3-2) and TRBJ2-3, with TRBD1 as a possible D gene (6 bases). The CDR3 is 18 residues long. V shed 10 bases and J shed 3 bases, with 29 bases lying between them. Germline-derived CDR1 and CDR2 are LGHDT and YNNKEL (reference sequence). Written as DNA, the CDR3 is TGTGCCACCGCCGGCCGGGACAACCGGGACCGAGGGACAGATACGCAGTATTTT. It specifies CATAGRDNRDRGTDTQYF.

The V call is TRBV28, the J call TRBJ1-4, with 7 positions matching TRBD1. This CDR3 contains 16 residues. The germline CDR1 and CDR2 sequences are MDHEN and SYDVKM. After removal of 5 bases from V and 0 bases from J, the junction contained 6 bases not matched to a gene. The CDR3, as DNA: TGTGCCAGCAGTGAGACAGGGATTGCAACTAATGAAAAACTGTTTTTT. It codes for CASSETGIATNEKLFF.

CDR3 sequence reads: CASSPGHEQYF. CDR3 nucleotides: TGTGCCAGCTCACCAGGCCACGAGCAGTACTTC. V and J are TRBV18 and TRBJ2-7; D ambiguous. This CDR3 comprises 11 residues. Germline CDR1 reads KGHSH; CDR2 reads LQKENI. The germline V and J ends were trimmed by 2 bases and 5 bases, with 4 bases remaining between them. Full variable domain (rest looked up from reference TRBV18 and TRBJ2-7): NAGVMQNPRHLVRRRGQEARLRCSPMKGHSHVYWYRQLPEEGLKFMVYLQKENIIDESGMPKERFSAEFPKEGPSILRIQQVVRGDSAAYFCASSPGHEQYFGPGTRLTVT.

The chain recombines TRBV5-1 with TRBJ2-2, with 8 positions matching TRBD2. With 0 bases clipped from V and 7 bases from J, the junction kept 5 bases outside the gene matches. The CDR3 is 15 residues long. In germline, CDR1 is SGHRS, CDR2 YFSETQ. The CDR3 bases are TGCGCCAGCAGCTTGGCAGCGGGAGAAGTCGGGGAGCTGTTTTTT. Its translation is CASSLAAGEVGELFF. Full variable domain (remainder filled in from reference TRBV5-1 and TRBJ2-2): KAGVTQTPRYLIKTRGQQVTLSCSPISGHRSVSWYQQTPGQGLQFLFEYFSETQRNKGNFPGRFSGRQFSNSRSEMNVSTLELGDSALYLCASSLAAGEVGELFFGEGSRLTVL.

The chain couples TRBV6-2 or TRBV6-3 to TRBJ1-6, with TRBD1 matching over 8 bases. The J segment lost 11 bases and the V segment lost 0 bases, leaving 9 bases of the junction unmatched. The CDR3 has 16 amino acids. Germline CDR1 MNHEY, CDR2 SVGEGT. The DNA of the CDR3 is TGTGCCAGCAGTTACTCGGGACAGGCTCGACGGCCACCCCTCCACTTT. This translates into CASSYSGQARRPPLHF.

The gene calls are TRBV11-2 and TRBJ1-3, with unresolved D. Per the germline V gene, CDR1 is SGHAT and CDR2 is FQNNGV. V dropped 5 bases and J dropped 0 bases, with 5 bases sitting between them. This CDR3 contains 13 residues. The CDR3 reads CASSQISGNTIYF. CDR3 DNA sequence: TGTGCCAGCAGCCAAATCTCTGGAAACACCATATATTTT. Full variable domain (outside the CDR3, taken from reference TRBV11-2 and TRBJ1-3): EAGVAQSPRYKIIEKRQSVAFWCNPISGHATLYWYQQILGQGPKLLIQFQNNGVVDDSQLPKDRFSAERLKGVDSTLKIQPAKLEDSAVYLCASSQISGNTIYFGEGSWLTVV.

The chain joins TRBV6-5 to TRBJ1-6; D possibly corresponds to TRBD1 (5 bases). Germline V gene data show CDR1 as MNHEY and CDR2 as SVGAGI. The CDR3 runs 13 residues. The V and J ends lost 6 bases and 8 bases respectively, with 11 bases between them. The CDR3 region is CASRLTGYSPLHF. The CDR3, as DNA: TGTGCCAGCAGGTTAACAGGTTATTCACCCCTCCACTTT.

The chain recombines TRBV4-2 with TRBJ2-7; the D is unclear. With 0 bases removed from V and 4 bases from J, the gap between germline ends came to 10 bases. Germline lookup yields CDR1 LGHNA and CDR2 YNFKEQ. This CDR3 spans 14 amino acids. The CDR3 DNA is TGTGCCAGCAGCCAAGATAAAACGGGTTACGAGCAGTACGTC. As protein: CASSQDKTGYEQYV.

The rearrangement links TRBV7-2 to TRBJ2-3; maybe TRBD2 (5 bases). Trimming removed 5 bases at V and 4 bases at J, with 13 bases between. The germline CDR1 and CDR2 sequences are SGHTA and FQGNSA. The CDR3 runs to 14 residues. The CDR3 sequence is CASSPRGLSDTQYF. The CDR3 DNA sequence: TGTGCCAGCAGCCCACGGGGTCTATCAGATACGCAGTATTTT.